Here is one T cell receptor (beta chain) with its context. This specimen comes from a study of regulatory T cells in long-lasting Graves disease. Time point reported: newly diagnosed GD, antithyroid drugs for less than 3 months. From RNA extracted from PBMCs, the TCR library was made. With iRepertoire HTBI primers and Arm-PCR of CDR3 regions, TCR beta libraries were built. TCRdb passed the multiplex PCR reads through MiXCR, listing each CDR3 protein once. The repertoire holds roughly 420,000 distinct CDR3 sequences, with around 17% as singletons. V was shortened by 4 bases and J by 5 bases, with 11 bases between the two germline ends. Looked up from germline, CDR1 is SGHDN and CDR2 is FVKESK. CDR3 length equals 13 residues. This sample was shared with a second study, whose subject was T cells in Graves' hyperthyroidism and ophthalmopathy.

The TCR was taken from a woman under 30 with Graves disease. The specimen was peripheral blood mononuclear cells (PBMCs), collected at new diagnosis, from a patient treated with antithyroid drugs. The chain uses TRBV14 and TRBJ1-2; D unresolved. As DNA, the CDR3 is TGTGCCAGCAGCCCTAAGATCGGTTATGGCTACACCTTC. Its translation is CASSPKIGYGYTF.